The sequence of this T cell receptor beta chain was determined in a study of molecular identifiers for immune sequencing clone quantification. There are many counts of this clonotype. TCRdb used MiXCR to reprocess the PCR reads, holding one entry per CDR3 protein. The repertoire includes about 65,000 distinct CDR3 sequences, roughly 18% of them detected once, and about 1.6% sits in the top ten. Germline assignment: CDR1 SEHNR and CDR2 FQNEAQ (reference sequence). The CDR3 is 16 amino acids. V was cut by 5 bases and J by 0 bases, with 14 bases left in between. J is TRBJ1-3 and V is TRBV7-9; D is unresolved. This TCR was sampled from a human donor in good health. Some libraries in this study had Jurkat cell RNA spiked in. Sequences were obtained from naive CD8+ T cells from blood, with Jurkat cell RNA spiked in. Subset reported: FACS-sorted CD8+CD4-CCR7+CD45RA+ naive T cells. CDR3 sequence (DNA): TGTGCCAGCAGCCCCGTCGACGGGAGCTCTGGAAACACCATATATTTT. Translating gives CASSPVDGSSGNTIYF.